This T cell receptor (beta chain) was recorded in a study of somatic mutations in cytotoxic T cells in rheumatoid arthritis. Findings of the study overall: The top CD8+ clone topped 20% of CD8+ cells in about an eighth of the roughly 65 patients. CD8+ T-cell clonality showed no significant difference between rheumatoid arthritis patients and age-matched healthy controls.

Positive magnetic bead selection was used to isolate CD4+ and CD8+ cells; purity was checked by flow cytometry. CDR3 length: 10 residues. Deletions cut 5 bases from V and 8 bases from J, with 6 bases between. Germline CDR1 and CDR2: SGHAT and FQNNGV. In the case of this clone: What it recognizes is unknown.

The method was immunoSEQ multiplex PCR; TCRdb's version includes in-frame clones alone and lacks a portion of them. The sample contains 15,000 to 25,000 clones, over 75% of which appear only once. The sequencing sample was made of CD8+ T cells sorted from blood. The rearrangement joins TRBV11-2 to TRBJ1-1; no clear D. The TCR was taken from a woman aged 45-65 years in good health. CDR3 region: CASSHPEAFF. The CDR3 DNA is TGTGCCAGCAGCCACCCAGAAGCTTTCTTT.